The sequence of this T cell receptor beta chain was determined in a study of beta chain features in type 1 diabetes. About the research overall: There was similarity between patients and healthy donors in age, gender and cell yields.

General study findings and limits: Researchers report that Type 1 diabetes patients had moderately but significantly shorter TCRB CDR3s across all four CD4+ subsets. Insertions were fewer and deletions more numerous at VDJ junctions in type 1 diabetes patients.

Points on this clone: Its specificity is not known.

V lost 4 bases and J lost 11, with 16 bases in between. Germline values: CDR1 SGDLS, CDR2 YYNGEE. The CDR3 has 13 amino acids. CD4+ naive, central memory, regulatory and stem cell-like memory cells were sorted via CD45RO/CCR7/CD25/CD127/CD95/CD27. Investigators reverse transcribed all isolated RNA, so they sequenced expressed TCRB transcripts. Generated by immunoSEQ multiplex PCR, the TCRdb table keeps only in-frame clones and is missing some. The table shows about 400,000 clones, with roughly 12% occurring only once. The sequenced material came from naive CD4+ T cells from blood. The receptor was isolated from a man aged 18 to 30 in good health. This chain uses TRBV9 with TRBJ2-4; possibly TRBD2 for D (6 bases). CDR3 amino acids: CASSISGDGLQYF. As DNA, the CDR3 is TGTGCCAGCAGCATATCGGGAGACGGTCTTCAGTACTTC.